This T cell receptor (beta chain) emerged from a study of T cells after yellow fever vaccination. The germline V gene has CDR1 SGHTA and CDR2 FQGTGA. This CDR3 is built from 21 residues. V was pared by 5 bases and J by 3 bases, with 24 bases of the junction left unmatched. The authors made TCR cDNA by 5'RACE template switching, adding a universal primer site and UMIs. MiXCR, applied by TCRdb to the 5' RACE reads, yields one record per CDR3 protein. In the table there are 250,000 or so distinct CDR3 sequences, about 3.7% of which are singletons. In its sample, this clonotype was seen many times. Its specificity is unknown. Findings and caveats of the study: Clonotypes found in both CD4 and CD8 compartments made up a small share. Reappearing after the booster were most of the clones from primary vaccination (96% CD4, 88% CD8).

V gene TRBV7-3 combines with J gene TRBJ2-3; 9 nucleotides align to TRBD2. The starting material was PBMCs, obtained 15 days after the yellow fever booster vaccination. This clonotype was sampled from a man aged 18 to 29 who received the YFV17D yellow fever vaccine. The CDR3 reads CASSLLFQGSGGHLRTDTQYF. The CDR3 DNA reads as TGTGCCAGCAGCCTCCTCTTCCAGGGTAGCGGGGGCCATCTTAGAACAGATACGCAGTATTTT.